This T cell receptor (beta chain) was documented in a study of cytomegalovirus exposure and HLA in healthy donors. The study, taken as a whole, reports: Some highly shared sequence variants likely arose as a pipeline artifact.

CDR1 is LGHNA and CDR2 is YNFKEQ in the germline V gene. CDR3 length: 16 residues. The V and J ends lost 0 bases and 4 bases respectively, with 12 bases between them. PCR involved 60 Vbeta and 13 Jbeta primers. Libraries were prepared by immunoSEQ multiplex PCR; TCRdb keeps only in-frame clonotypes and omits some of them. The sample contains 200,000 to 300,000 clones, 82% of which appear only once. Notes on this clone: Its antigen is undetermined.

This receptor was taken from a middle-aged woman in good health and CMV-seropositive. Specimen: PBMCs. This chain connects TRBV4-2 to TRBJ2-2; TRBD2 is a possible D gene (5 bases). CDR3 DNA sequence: TGTGCCAGCAGCCAAGATCGTAGGAGGTCCACCGGGGAGCTGTTTTTT. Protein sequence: CASSQDRRRSTGELFF.